Listed below are T cell receptor beta chains from one sample, sequenced in a study of identical twins. TCRdb re-derived calls from the 5' RACE reads in MiXCR, one entry per CDR3 protein. Of about 220,000 distinct CDR3 sequences in the sample, roughly 7.1% were seen once. These data were also filed under a second study, of T cells expressing NK-cell markers.

Sequenced sample: CD8+ T cells sorted from blood. These receptor sequences come from a woman aged 18-29 years in good health. Both conserved end residues are part of each CDR3. The order of the fields is D gene, V gene, clone size, J gene, CDR3 protein, CDR3 DNA. A D gene is named only where the DNA matches it firmly. Not every row has a clone size; where given, it reads once, few, many or a size class.

>-|TRBV7-2|few|TRBJ1-1
CASSLQDTEAFF
TGTGCCAGCAGCTTACAGGACACTGAAGCTTTCTTT
>-|TRBV27|few|TRBJ1-2
CASSLVFGQGLNYGYTF
TGTGCCAGCAGTTTAGTTTTTGGCCAGGGGCTTAACTATGGCTACACCTTC
>-|TRBV29-1|few|TRBJ2-1
CSDLGPRDEQFF
TGCAGCGACCTGGGCCCCCGGGATGAGCAGTTCTTC
>TRBD2|TRBV6-1|many|TRBJ2-1
CASRAYVSGEYNEQFF
TGTGCCAGCAGAGCCTATGTCAGCGGGGAATACAATGAGCAGTTCTTC
>-|TRBV5-1|many|TRBJ1-1
CASSLRGMNTEAFF
TGCGCCAGCAGCTTAAGGGGAATGAACACTGAAGCTTTCTTT
>-|TRBV29-1|-|TRBJ1-2
CSVVGEDYGYTF
TGCAGCGTTGTCGGGGAGGACTATGGCTACACCTTC
>-|TRBV15|few|TRBJ1-1
CATKAPGDTEAFF
TGTGCCACCAAGGCGCCAGGGGACACTGAAGCTTTCTTT
>TRBD2|TRBV27|-|TRBJ2-7
CASSFVAGGSFYEQYF
TGTGCCAGCAGTTTCGTCGCGGGAGGCAGTTTCTACGAGCAGTACTTC
>-|TRBV10-1|many|TRBJ2-7
CASSGEVLGSEQYF
TGCGCCAGCAGTGGGGAAGTCCTCGGGAGCGAGCAGTACTTC
>-|TRBV6-4|many|TRBJ2-3
CASSDSTSSATDTQYF
TGTGCCAGCAGTGACTCAACTAGCTCAGCCACAGATACGCAGTATTTT
>-|TRBV13|few|TRBJ2-3
CASSLGSLPFAQYF
TGTGCCAGCAGCTTAGGATCCCTGCCCTTTGCGCAGTATTTT
>-|TRBV9|-|TRBJ2-5
CASSVIQETQYF
TGTGCCAGCAGCGTAATCCAAGAGACCCAGTACTTC
>-|TRBV2|many|TRBJ1-2
CASSEISRYTF
TGTGCCAGCAGTGAAATCAGTCGCTACACCTTC
>TRBD1|TRBV11-2|-|TRBJ2-2
CASTHTGGTGELFF
TGTGCCAGCACCCACACAGGGGGCACCGGGGAGCTGTTTTTT
>TRBD1|TRBV5-6|many|TRBJ1-2
CASSSVGQAYGYTF
TGTGCCAGCAGCTCCGTGGGACAGGCATATGGCTACACCTTC
>-|TRBV2|many|TRBJ2-1
CACRHRTGEFF
TGTGCCTGCCGACACCGAACGGGGGAGTTCTTC
>TRBD2|TRBV2|many|TRBJ2-1
CASRTSGSSYNEQFF
TGTGCCAGCAGGACTAGCGGTTCCTCCTACAATGAGCAGTTCTTC
>-|TRBV27|many|TRBJ2-7
CASSLTEGEQYF
TGTGCCAGCAGCCTGACCGAGGGGGAGCAGTACTTC
>-|TRBV12-3/TRBV12-4|few|TRBJ2-4
CASSPGALAKNIQYF
TGTGCCAGCAGTCCGGGGGCTTTAGCCAAAAACATTCAGTACTTC
>-|TRBV5-1|few|TRBJ1-1
CASSSKTGPGGTEAFF
TGCGCCAGCAGCTCCAAAACCGGGCCCGGGGGCACTGAAGCTTTCTTT
>TRBD1|TRBV11-2|-|TRBJ1-5
CASSLVYGGQDRQPQHF
TGTGCCAGCAGCTTAGTATATGGGGGACAGGACCGTCAGCCCCAGCATTTT
>-|TRBV15|-|TRBJ2-7
CATSREGISYEQYF
TGTGCCACCAGCAGAGAAGGTATCTCCTACGAGCAGTACTTC
>-|TRBV5-6|few|TRBJ2-4
CASSPQGTNIQYF
TGTGCCAGCAGCCCGCAAGGGACAAACATTCAGTACTTC
>TRBD2|TRBV28|many|TRBJ2-3
CASTHGGGVTDTQYF
TGTGCCAGCACTCACGGCGGGGGGGTGACAGATACGCAGTATTTT
>TRBD2|TRBV7-6|-|TRBJ2-1
CASSLEPSGNEQFF
TGTGCCAGCAGCTTAGAGCCTAGCGGAAATGAGCAGTTCTTC
>TRBD2|TRBV20-1|-|TRBJ2-2
CSARDRGEREGRNGELFF
TGCAGTGCTAGAGATCGTGGGGAGCGGGAGGGCCGGAACGGGGAGCTGTTTTTT
>-|TRBV4-1|many|TRBJ1-1
CASSQEGYTEAFF
TGCGCCAGCAGCCAAGAAGGGTACACTGAAGCTTTCTTT
>-|TRBV15|few|TRBJ2-1
CATSRDSAGPYNEQFF
TGTGCCACCAGCAGAGATTCGGCGGGGCCATACAATGAGCAGTTCTTC
>-|TRBV29-1|few|TRBJ2-3
CSATELAQDTDTQYF
TGCAGCGCAACGGAATTGGCCCAGGATACAGATACGCAGTATTTT
>TRBD2|TRBV10-3|many|TRBJ2-7
CAISEEAGEAEQYF
TGTGCCATCAGTGAGGAAGCGGGAGAAGCCGAGCAGTACTTC
>-|TRBV7-2|-|TRBJ2-1
CASSPRTIGVYNEQFF
TGTGCCAGCAGCCCACGAACCATCGGGGTATACAATGAGCAGTTCTTC
>TRBD2|TRBV20-1|few|TRBJ2-7
CSARGLAGGPEQYF
TGCAGTGCTAGGGGACTAGCGGGAGGGCCCGAGCAGTACTTC
>-|TRBV12-3/TRBV12-4|many|TRBJ2-5
CASSRDIPRGETQYF
TGTGCCAGCAGTCGGGACATACCAAGGGGAGAGACCCAGTACTTC
>TRBD1|TRBV20-1|many|TRBJ1-5
CSAPSQGGGGQPQHF
TGCAGTGCTCCTTCCCAGGGAGGGGGCGGTCAGCCCCAGCATTTT
>TRBD1|TRBV11-1|many|TRBJ1-6
CASSLTGTGESYNSPLHF
TGTGCCAGCAGCTTGACCGGGACAGGGGAATCCTATAATTCACCCCTCCACTTT
>-|TRBV20-1|-|TRBJ1-5
CSARDRSQPSNQPQHF
TGCAGTGCTAGAGATCGGAGTCAGCCAAGCAATCAGCCCCAGCATTTT
>-|TRBV6-2/TRBV6-3|many|TRBJ1-1
CASSWGVHLPTEAFF
TGTGCCAGCAGCTGGGGGGTACATTTGCCCACTGAAGCTTTCTTT
>TRBD2|TRBV7-8|few|TRBJ2-5
CASSPAGLDAQETQYF
TGTGCCAGCAGCCCGGCCGGACTAGACGCCCAAGAGACCCAGTACTTC
>TRBD2|TRBV4-1|few|TRBJ2-1
CASSDRGGNEQFF
TGCGCCAGCAGCGACCGGGGAGGGAATGAGCAGTTCTTC
>-|TRBV24-1|many|TRBJ2-7
CATSGTPRKFYEQYF
TGTGCCACCTCCGGGACTCCACGTAAGTTCTACGAGCAGTACTTC
>-|TRBV5-1|-|TRBJ2-2
CATTTTGPGELFF
TGCGCCACAACGACGACAGGCCCCGGGGAGCTGTTTTTT
>TRBD2|TRBV18|few|TRBJ2-1
CASSPLAGNEQFF
TGTGCCAGCTCACCACTAGCGGGGAATGAGCAGTTCTTC
>TRBD2|TRBV7-9|-|TRBJ2-5
CASSPARGLGGTQYF
TGTGCCAGCAGCCCTGCCCGGGGACTAGGCGGGACCCAGTACTTC
>-|TRBV6-1|-|TRBJ2-7
CASSPTGTADYEQYF
TGTGCCAGCAGTCCTACCGGGACCGCTGACTACGAGCAGTACTTC
>-|TRBV7-2|few|TRBJ2-7
CASSLERALSASYEQYF
TGTGCCAGCAGCTTAGAGCGGGCCCTATCCGCCTCCTACGAGCAGTACTTC
>-|TRBV20-1|many|TRBJ1-2
CSATGQGYTF
TGCAGTGCTACTGGTCAGGGCTACACCTTC
>TRBD1|TRBV27|few|TRBJ1-6
CASSSGQPSALHF
TGTGCCAGCAGTTCGGGACAGCCATCGGCCCTCCACTTT
>TRBD1|TRBV7-9|few|TRBJ1-1
CASSPPRTGVWNTEAFF
TGTGCCAGCAGCCCACCCAGGACAGGGGTTTGGAACACTGAAGCTTTCTTT
>TRBD2|TRBV2|few|TRBJ2-1
CASSQLAALYNEQFF
TGTGCCAGCAGCCAACTAGCGGCCCTATACAATGAGCAGTTCTTC
>TRBD1|TRBV25-1|-|TRBJ1-1
CASPFLKGTGGRGNTEAFF
TGTGCCAGCCCCTTTCTTAAGGGGACAGGGGGACGAGGAAACACTGAAGCTTTCTTT